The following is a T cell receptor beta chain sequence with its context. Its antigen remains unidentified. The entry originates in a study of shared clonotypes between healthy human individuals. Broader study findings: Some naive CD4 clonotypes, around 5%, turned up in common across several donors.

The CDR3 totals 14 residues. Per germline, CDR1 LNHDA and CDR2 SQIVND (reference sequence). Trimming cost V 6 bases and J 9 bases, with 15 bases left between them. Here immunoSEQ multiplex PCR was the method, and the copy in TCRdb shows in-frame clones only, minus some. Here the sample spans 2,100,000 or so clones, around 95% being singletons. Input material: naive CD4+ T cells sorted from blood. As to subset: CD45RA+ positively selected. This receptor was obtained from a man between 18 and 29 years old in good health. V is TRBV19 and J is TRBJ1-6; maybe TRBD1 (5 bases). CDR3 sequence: CASRDLRDASPLHF. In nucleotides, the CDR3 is TGTGCCAGTAGGGACCTCCGGGACGCTTCACCCCTCCACTTT.